This is a list of T cell receptor beta chains from one sample in a study of blood T cell repertoires in COVID-19. This table comes from immunoSEQ multiplex PCR, and its TCRdb copy is limited to in-frame clones, with some not included. This table holds approximately 300,000 clones, around 85% found once. The specimen sequenced was peripheral blood. These receptors all stem from a human donor with COVID-19, enrolled during active disease. The donor label of this sample is uncertain. The CDR3 runs from the conserved cysteine through the conserved F or W. The order of the fields is clone size, V gene, D gene, J gene, CDR3 length, CDR3 DNA, CDR3 protein. The D gene is left open where the match is weak. The size entry is marked missing in some rows and otherwise reads once, few, many or a size class.

size: few; V: TRBV5-1; D: -; J: TRBJ1-2; length: 13; DNA: TGCGCCAGCAGCCCTGACAGGACCTATGGCTACACCTTC; CDR3: CASSPDRTYGYTF
size: -; V: TRBV2; D: -; J: TRBJ1-5; length: 15; DNA: TGTGCCAGCAGTGGTGGACACTTGGGCAATCAGCCCCAGCATTTT; CDR3: CASSGGHLGNQPQHF
size: -; V: TRBV9; D: TRBD1; J: TRBJ1-1; length: 15; DNA: TGTGCCAGCAGCGTAGTGGGACAGGGCAGCACTGAAGCTTTCTTT; CDR3: CASSVVGQGSTEAFF
size: -; V: TRBV6-2/TRBV6-3; D: -; J: TRBJ2-7; length: 13; DNA: TGTGCCAGCAGTTATGGAGGGGACGACGAGCAGTACTTC; CDR3: CASSYGGDDEQYF
size: -; V: TRBV29-1; D: -; J: TRBJ2-5; length: 13; DNA: TGCAGCGTTGGGGTGGGACTCCAAGGTTTCCAGTACTTC; CDR3: CSVGVGLQGFQYF
size: -; V: TRBV19; D: -; J: TRBJ2-2; length: 14; DNA: TGTGCCAGTAGTATGTCAGGGGTCACCGGGGAGCTGTTTTTT; CDR3: CASSMSGVTGELFF
size: once; V: TRBV27; D: TRBD2; J: TRBJ2-7; length: 16; DNA: TGTGCCAGCAGTTTAGGCCTAGCGGGAGTTGAGAGCGAGCAGTACTTC; CDR3: CASSLGLAGVESEQYF
size: -; V: TRBV10-1; D: -; J: TRBJ1-2; length: 13; DNA: TGCGCCAGCAGTCCCTCGGGGAGCTATGGCTACACCTTC; CDR3: CASSPSGSYGYTF
size: -; V: TRBV6-5; D: TRBD1; J: TRBJ1-5; length: 14; DNA: TGTGCCTCCCGAGGGGGCTTGGGCAATCAGCCCCAGCATTTT; CDR3: CASRGGLGNQPQHF
size: -; V: TRBV30; D: TRBD1; J: TRBJ1-6; length: 18; DNA: TGTGCCTGGAGCCTTGGACAGGGGAGTTTCCCAGTGGATTCACCCCTCCACTTT; CDR3: CAWSLGQGSFPVDSPLHF
size: once; V: TRBV5-1; D: -; J: TRBJ1-2; length: 12; DNA: TGCGCCAGCAGCGCGGAGGGATATGGCTACACCTTC; CDR3: CASSAEGYGYTF
size: -; V: TRBV4-3; D: -; J: TRBJ1-1; length: 14; DNA: TGCGCCAGCAGTTGGGGGGAAGGGAACACTGAAGCTTTCTTT; CDR3: CASSWGEGNTEAFF
size: once; V: TRBV10-3; D: TRBD2; J: TRBJ2-1; length: 14; DNA: TGTGCCGTGACTCGGACTAGCGGGAGCGATGAGCAGTTCTTC; CDR3: CAVTRTSGSDEQFF
size: -; V: TRBV12-3/TRBV12-4; D: -; J: TRBJ2-5; length: 13; DNA: TGTGCCAGCAGTTTGGCCTCCCAAGAGACCCAGTACTTC; CDR3: CASSLASQETQYF
size: -; V: TRBV7-9; D: -; J: TRBJ2-7; length: 14; DNA: TGTGCCAGCAGCTCCGACTTATTCCCCTACGAGCAGTACTTC; CDR3: CASSSDLFPYEQYF
size: -; V: TRBV18; D: TRBD1; J: TRBJ1-3; length: 14; DNA: TGTGCCAGCTCACCGATGGGACAGGGATACACCATATATTTT; CDR3: CASSPMGQGYTIYF
size: -; V: TRBV6-2/TRBV6-3; D: -; J: TRBJ1-2; length: 17; DNA: TGTGCCAGCAGTTACTCGACTCTCAAGGGGTTTCTGGATGGCTACACCTTC; CDR3: CASSYSTLKGFLDGYTF
size: -; V: TRBV28; D: TRBD1; J: TRBJ1-1; length: 14; DNA: TGTGCCAGCACACGGGGGACAGGGAACACTGAAGCTTTCTTT; CDR3: CASTRGTGNTEAFF
size: -; V: TRBV6-5; D: TRBD2; J: TRBJ2-7; length: 14; DNA: TGTGCCAGCGCACTAGCGGGAAGCTCCTACGAGCAGTACTTC; CDR3: CASALAGSSYEQYF
size: -; V: TRBV19; D: -; J: TRBJ2-5; length: 13; DNA: TGTGCCAGTAGTAGGGACATCCAAGAGACCCAGTACTTC; CDR3: CASSRDIQETQYF
size: -; V: TRBV6-1; D: TRBD1; J: TRBJ1-2; length: 18; DNA: TGTGCCAGCAGTGCCACAGGGGAACCCGACTATTCTAACTATGGCTACACCTTC; CDR3: CASSATGEPDYSNYGYTF
size: -; V: TRBV29-1; D: -; J: TRBJ1-1; length: 13; DNA: TGCAGCGCGGAACAGGGTGGGAACACTGAAGCTTTCTTT; CDR3: CSAEQGGNTEAFF
size: -; V: TRBV3-1/TRBV3-2; D: -; J: TRBJ1-3; length: 15; DNA: TGTGCCAGCAGCCAAGAGTGGCGGGAAAGGAACACCATATATTTT; CDR3: CASSQEWRERNTIYF
size: few; V: TRBV19; D: -; J: TRBJ2-7; length: 16; DNA: TGTGCCAGTACCCCTCGTCCCTGGATTGTGGAGGACGAGCAGTACTTC; CDR3: CASTPRPWIVEDEQYF
size: -; V: TRBV9; D: -; J: TRBJ1-6; length: 12; DNA: TGTGCCAGCAGAGGGGATAATTCACCCCTCCACTTT; CDR3: CASRGDNSPLHF
size: -; V: TRBV2; D: -; J: TRBJ1-3; length: 15; DNA: TGTGCCAGCAGTGAAAGGACAGTCTCTGGAAACACCATATATTTT; CDR3: CASSERTVSGNTIYF
size: -; V: TRBV19; D: TRBD2; J: TRBJ2-3; length: 15; DNA: TGTGCCAGTAGTAGGGCGGGAGGGCCCCAGGATACGCAGTATTTT; CDR3: CASSRAGGPQDTQYF
size: -; V: TRBV12-3/TRBV12-4; D: -; J: TRBJ1-5; length: 12; DNA: TGTGCCAGCAGTTTACCCGATCAGCCCCAGCATTTT; CDR3: CASSLPDQPQHF
size: -; V: TRBV12-3/TRBV12-4; D: -; J: TRBJ2-1; length: 13; DNA: TGTGCCAGCGCCCCCGGTATTTTCAATGAGCAGTTCTTC; CDR3: CASAPGIFNEQFF
size: -; V: TRBV25-1; D: -; J: TRBJ2-3; length: 14; DNA: TGTGCCAGCAGTGCCGGACAATTCACAGATACGCAGTATTTT; CDR3: CASSAGQFTDTQYF
size: -; V: TRBV29-1; D: TRBD2; J: TRBJ2-1; length: 14; DNA: TGCAGCGTTGATTTCACTAGCGGCTACAATGAGCAGTTCTTC; CDR3: CSVDFTSGYNEQFF
size: few; V: TRBV7-9; D: -; J: TRBJ1-1; length: 14; DNA: TGTGCCAGCAGCCAGGGTGAGGTGAACACTGAAGCTTTCTTT; CDR3: CASSQGEVNTEAFF
size: -; V: TRBV5-6; D: TRBD1; J: TRBJ1-2; length: 13; DNA: TGTGCCAGCAGCCCGGACAGGAACTATGGCTACACCTTC; CDR3: CASSPDRNYGYTF
size: -; V: TRBV28; D: -; J: TRBJ1-1; length: 16; DNA: TGTGCCAGCAGATCCCCTCAGCGGCGGCGGGGAACTGAAGCTTTCTTT; CDR3: CASRSPQRRRGTEAFF
size: once; V: TRBV28; D: -; J: TRBJ1-1; length: 14; DNA: TGTGCCAGCACCCTAGGACAGTTGAACACTGAAGCTTTCTTT; CDR3: CASTLGQLNTEAFF
size: -; V: TRBV5-8; D: -; J: TRBJ1-4; length: 18; DNA: TGTGCCAGCAGCCAAGACCTCTCCACGCAGGGAACTAATGAAAAACTGTTTTTT; CDR3: CASSQDLSTQGTNEKLFF
size: -; V: TRBV27; D: -; J: TRBJ2-1; length: 16; DNA: TGTGCCAGCAGTTTACGGGCGGGACGCTCCTACAATGAGCAGTTCTTC; CDR3: CASSLRAGRSYNEQFF
size: -; V: TRBV28; D: -; J: TRBJ1-4; length: 14; DNA: TGTGCCAGCAGTTTCGGGGGTGCTAATGAAAAACTGTTTTTT; CDR3: CASSFGGANEKLFF
size: -; V: TRBV2; D: -; J: TRBJ2-7; length: 16; DNA: TGTGCCAGCAGTGATCCGGCAGGGCGTTTCTCCTACGAGCAGTACTTC; CDR3: CASSDPAGRFSYEQYF
size: -; V: TRBV30; D: TRBD1; J: TRBJ2-7; length: 13; DNA: TGTGCCTGGTCAACAGGGGTCCCCTACGAGCAGTACTTC; CDR3: CAWSTGVPYEQYF
size: -; V: TRBV30; D: -; J: TRBJ2-7; length: 11; DNA: TGTGCCTGGAGCGGGTCCTACGAGCAGTACTTC; CDR3: CAWSGSYEQYF
size: -; V: TRBV28; D: TRBD1; J: TRBJ2-2; length: 18; DNA: TGTGCCAGCAGTTCCTTATGGGGGACAGAATCCAACACCGGGGAGCTGTTTTTT; CDR3: CASSSLWGTESNTGELFF